The T cell receptor (beta chain) described here comes from a study of Graves' ophthalmopathy and Graves' hyperthyroidism. Whole-study results and caveats: Blood also held most thyroid clonotypes expanded above 0.001 frequency.

This CDR3 has 12 amino acids. Germline V gene lookup returns CDR1 GTSNPN and CDR2 SVGIG (reference sequence). V gave up 3 bases and J gave up 10 bases, with 16 bases separating them. Enrollment excluded any patients with other autoimmune diseases, uncontrolled infections, pregnancy or lactation. The TCR beta CDR3 regions underwent amplification from RNA transcripts. First-round RT-PCR employed HTBI primers, with a second-round multiplex PCR after it. TCRdb reprocessed the multiplex PCR reads via MiXCR and lists one record per CDR3 protein. The sample includes a few hundred thousand distinct CDR3 sequences, around 17% of them seen just once. In the case of this clonotype: Its antigen is still unknown.

The TCR comes from a woman aged 18-29 years with Graves' ophthalmopathy. Sequenced sample: peripheral blood. V usage is TRBV30 and J usage is TRBJ2-7; maybe TRBD1 (5 bases). The DNA of the CDR3 is TGTGCCTGGAGGCCCCCTTCAGGGAAACAGTACTTC. This codes for CAWRPPSGKQYF.